Many counts were recorded for the clone carrying this T cell receptor (beta chain). Germline V gives CDR1 SGHVS, CDR2 FQNEAQ. Trimming cost V 5 bases and J 4 bases; bases outside gene matches: 4. The CDR3 has 14 residues. The sample is drawn from a study of spatial heterogeneity in lung cancer. Across the whole study: The study consistently detected more beta-chain than alpha-chain sequences.

TCRdb fed the 5' RACE reads into MiXCR, producing one record per CDR3 protein. The sample has roughly 40,000 distinct CDR3 sequences; under 7.5% are singletons. Noted time point: sample taken at primary tumor resection. Sequencing covered unsorted whole RNA taken from tumor, nontumor lung or frozen PBMC. Sequences were derived from PBMCs, sampled at surgery. The receptor was isolated from a female donor with early-stage non-small cell lung cancer. V is TRBV7-8 and J is TRBJ1-1; the match to TRBD1 covers 10 bases. Here the CDR3 DNA reads TGTGCCAGCAGCCGGGGACAGGGGATCACTGAAGCTTTCTTT. Translated, it gives CASSRGQGITEAFF.